This T cell receptor (beta chain) stems from a study of blood T cells in healthy people across ages (dated by TCRdb to 2013 to 2016). The study in broad terms: In model experiments, roughly one uniquely barcoded TCR beta cDNA molecule per two T cells was captured by template switching. Two additional independent replicas of 1 million unique cDNA reads from the same blood draw were analyzed for two donors (one aged 18 to 30 and one aged 80 or older). Age-related changes in TCR beta repertoire diversity were measured in the study by deep sequencing normalized with unique cDNA molecular identifiers. Donors were grouped into four age groups: young (average roughly 15 years), middle-aged (39), aged (about 59) and long-lived (just over 80). Donors of different ages were randomly distributed across sequencing lanes to avoid experimental bias. Summary of the overall study and its limitations: Donor CMV infection status was unknown, potentially confounding age-related changes in expanded clonotypes. A strong correlation was found between observed TCR beta diversity and the percentage of naive T cells measured by flow cytometry. Compared with the aged group, the long-lived group had more naive CD4+ T cells, fewer expanded clones and increased TCR diversity, suggesting age selection. As age increased, observed TCR beta diversity per million T cells dropped in a roughly linear way, and a significant reduction was already evident by age 40. Estimates of total diversity based on one million sequenced T cells were considered lower bounds and underestimates. Bulk unsorted PBMC profiling prevented conclusive comparison of naive and antigen-experienced compartments.

As to this clonotype: Its cognate antigen has yet to be identified. Base quality data are lacking; no much larger clone is found one base away.

The library was obtained by 5' RACE. This sample was sequenced with an Illumina HiSeq 2500. A second PCR of about 6 to 11 cycles was performed with a sample-barcoded 5' primer and a J-beta primer mix. Each TCR beta cDNA molecule received a unique molecular identifier from a template-switch 5' adaptor carrying 12 random nucleotides. At least 2.5 million CDR3-containing paired-end reads were obtained from each sample. All of the RNA was converted into first-strand cDNA using the Mint cDNA synthesis kit, with a TRBC-specific oligonucleotide serving as the primer. Following uracil-DNA glycosylase treatment, all cDNA underwent a first 18-cycle PCR with the universal primers M1SS and BC2_uni_R. In the source study's methods: For normalization, 1 million high-quality reads were randomly selected from each sample, with every read carrying a distinct molecular identifier. Instead of being binned into consensus sequences, reads with shared molecular identifiers were discarded. MiTCR, set to a Q25 quality threshold and the strictest error-elimination algorithm, was used for CDR3 identification, clonotype clustering and error correction. Lower-bound total TCR beta diversity was estimated with a nonparametric unseen species model using Euler transformation. TCRdb handled the public reads itself, with Q25 trimming in fastp and clone calling in MiXCR, and kept productive beta chains. Here each entry gathers all rows of one CDR3 protein and keeps the most common genes and DNA. Clone size and V and J calls follow TCRdb, not the original study. Within this sample are over a million distinct CDR3 sequences, with 35% to 55% of them counted one time only. The top ten constitute about 20% of the sample.

Donors were 30 to 45 systemically healthy Caucasian individuals from Russia aged roughly 6 to 90 years. About 10 milliliters of peripheral blood were collected from each donor into EDTA-treated Vacutainer tubes. PBMCs were isolated by Ficoll-Paque density-gradient centrifugation, with at least 6.5 million obtained per sample. Total RNA, at least 5.5 micrograms per sample, was extracted from PBMCs with Trizol reagent. For every donor, flow cytometry on a PBMC aliquot measured the percentage of naive CD45RAhigh/CD27high T cells. Sequencing used blood. This TCR was sampled from a woman in her fifties or sixties in good health.

The CDR3 in this case is CAISIQGANTGELFF. The DNA sequence is as follows: TGTGCCATCAGTATACAGGGGGCGAACACCGGGGAGCTGTTTTTT. The chain uses TRBV10-3 and TRBJ2-2, with 8 junctional bases fitting TRBD1. Including cysteine and phenylalanine, the CDR3 has 15 amino acids. Just the 45-base CDR3 DNA is kept, in frame starting at base 1. Compared with germline, V lacks 5 bases and J lacks 0 bases; bases without a gene match: 2. Based on the germline V gene, the CDR1 and CDR2 sequences are ENHRY and SYGVKD.